Listed below are T cell receptor beta chains from one sample, sequenced in a study of blood T cell repertoires in COVID-19. Only in-frame clones appear in the TCRdb table, and some are missing; sequencing was by immunoSEQ multiplex PCR. The repertoire has tens of thousands of clones, about four fifths of them found once; the top ten carry around 27%. Material: peripheral blood. These receptors originate from a woman at least 80 years old with active or convalescent COVID-19. Both conserved end residues are part of each CDR3. Fields, in order: clone size, V gene, D gene, J gene, CDR3 DNA, CDR3 protein. D genes are given only for firm matches. Clone sizes are given selectively: once, few, many, or a class where the clone is expanded.

>NA|TRBV25-1|NA|TRBJ1-2
TGTGCCAGCAGTGAATCGGACAGTCTAACTAACTATGGCTACACCTTC
CASSESDSLTNYGYTF
>NA|TRBV6-5|NA|TRBJ1-2
TGTGCCAGCAGTTACTCGAGTGTTGGGGCTGGGGGCTACACCTTC
CASSYSSVGAGGYTF
>NA|TRBV7-2|TRBD2|TRBJ2-1
TGTGCCAGCAGCTTACGGGGGGGACACAATGAGCAGTTCTTC
CASSLRGGHNEQFF
>NA|TRBV11-3|TRBD1|TRBJ2-1
TGTGCCAGCAGCTTCGAGACAGGGAACAATGAGCAGTTCTTC
CASSFETGNNEQFF
>NA|TRBV6-2/TRBV6-3|TRBD1|TRBJ2-7
TGTGCCAGCAGTGACCCCGGGACAGGCTTCTACGAGCAGTACTTC
CASSDPGTGFYEQYF
>once|TRBV6-6|NA|TRBJ1-2
TGTGCCAGCAGACAGGGCTCCAACTATGGCTACACCTTC
CASRQGSNYGYTF
>NA|TRBV4-3|TRBD1|TRBJ2-3
TGCGCCAGCAGCCAAGCAGGGGGCGGCACAGATACGCAGTATTTT
CASSQAGGGTDTQYF
>NA|TRBV25-1|NA|TRBJ1-6
TGTGCCACCTCAGGGTCGAAGGATTCACCCCTCCACTTT
CATSGSKDSPLHF
>NA|TRBV7-2|TRBD1|TRBJ1-5
TGTGCCAGCAGCTTAACAGGGGACAGGAGTCAGCCCCAGCATTTT
CASSLTGDRSQPQHF
>NA|TRBV7-8|TRBD2|TRBJ2-5
TGTGCCAGCAGCTTGCGGACTAGCGGGGGCCACAGGGTTCAAGAGACCCAGTACTTC
CASSLRTSGGHRVQETQYF
>NA|TRBV5-1|NA|TRBJ2-3
TGCGCCAGCAGCTCGGGGACCACAGGGGATACGCAGTATTTT
CASSSGTTGDTQYF
>NA|TRBV18|TRBD1|TRBJ1-1
TGTGCCAGCTCAAGGACAGGGAAGATGAACACTGAAGCTTTCTTT
CASSRTGKMNTEAFF
>NA|TRBV27|TRBD2|TRBJ2-4
TGTGCCAGCAGTACGTTAGCGGGGAAGGGCATTCAGTACTTC
CASSTLAGKGIQYF
>NA|TRBV6-5|TRBD1|TRBJ2-1
TGTGCCAGCAGGATGACAGGGGCAAATAATGAGCAGTTCTTC
CASRMTGANNEQFF